These 16 T cell receptor beta chains originate from one sample sequenced in a study of control samples from healthy donors and cancer patients. Assay: immunoSEQ multiplex PCR; the TCRdb copy retains only in-frame clones and omits some. This sample has roughly 88,000 clones, with roughly 91% found just once. The sample comprised blood. The origin of the receptors is a man over 45 in good health.

The chain links TRBV13 to TRBJ1-1; no firm D call. CDR3 size: 13 residues. Germline CDR1 and CDR2: PRHDT and FYEKMQ (reference sequence). Trimming removed 1 base from V and 4 bases from J, with 7 bases in between. Here the CDR3 reads CASSLEVSTEAFF. The CDR3 bases are TGTGCCAGCAGCTTAGAGGTCTCCACTGAAGCTTTCTTT.

The rearrangement uses TRBV5-6 and TRBJ2-6; no clear D gene. Trimming pared 6 bases from V and 4 bases from J, leaving 2 bases between. The germline CDR1 and CDR2 sequences are SGHDT and YYEEEE. This CDR3 is built from 11 residues. The CDR3 spells CASKGANVLTF. The CDR3 nucleotides are TGTGCCAGCAAGGGGGCCAACGTCCTGACTTTC.

The chain links TRBV11-2 to TRBJ1-4; D is ambiguous. V was pared by 0 bases and J by 7 bases, with 12 bases between. CDR3 length: 15 amino acids. CDR1 and CDR2 (germline): SGHAT, FQNNGV. Here the CDR3 DNA reads TGTGCCAGCAGCTTAGATCAGCTCTGGGCTGAAAAACTGTTTTTT. Protein product: CASSLDQLWAEKLFF.

CDR3 sequence reads: CSVGLGAMNTEAFF. CDR3 sequence (DNA): TGCAGCGTTGGGCTAGGCGCGATGAACACTGAAGCTTTCTTT. V gene TRBV29-1 combines with J gene TRBJ1-1; D is unresolved. Germline CDR1 and CDR2: SQVTM and ANQGSEA. The CDR3 length is 14 residues. V was shortened by 4 bases and J by 0 bases, with 12 bases between the two germline ends.

The V call is TRBV27, the J call TRBJ1-1; perhaps TRBD1 as D (5 bases). The V and J ends lost 5 bases and 8 bases respectively, with 15 bases between them. Germline V gene sequence: CDR1 MNHEY, CDR2 SMNVEV (reference sequence). The CDR3 spans 13 residues. The CDR3 DNA sequence: TGTGCCAGCAGTCCCAGTGGGCCAGGGGAAGCTTTCTTT. Amino acids: CASSPSGPGEAFF.

The V call is TRBV5-1, the J call TRBJ1-1; 7 nucleotides agree with TRBD1. The CDR3 contains 15 residues. The junction had 12 bases not matched to a gene; V was cut back by 6 bases and J by 4 bases. CDR1 SGHRS and CDR2 YFSETQ come from the germline V gene. The CDR3 reads CASNIGTADGTEAFF. The CDR3 DNA follows: TGCGCCAGCAACATCGGGACAGCGGATGGCACTGAAGCTTTCTTT.

This chain links TRBV19 with TRBJ1-5, with D unresolved. V lost 5 bases, J lost 7 bases, and 15 bases lay in between. The CDR3 spans 14 residues. The germline V gene encodes CDR1 LNHDA and CDR2 SQIVND (reference sequence). CDR3: CASSSQLRSQPQHF. CDR3 bases: TGTGCCAGTAGTTCACAACTCCGATCACAGCCCCAGCATTTT.

The rearrangement uses TRBV11-2 and TRBJ1-1, with 12 bases fitting TRBD1. Looked up from germline, CDR1 is SGHAT and CDR2 is FQNNGV. V trimming: 7 bases; J trimming: 8 bases; junction bases outside the gene matches: 14. The CDR3 runs to 16 residues. The CDR3 loop reads CASTSLRDRGPAEAFF. The CDR3 nucleotides are TGTGCCAGCACCTCCCTGCGGGACAGGGGGCCGGCCGAAGCTTTCTTT.

This clone was seen a few times. The J gene is TRBJ2-2, the V gene TRBV3-1 (or the pseudogene TRBV3-2); D unresolved. CDR3 length equals 14 residues. Trimming removed 5 bases at V and 2 bases at J, with 9 bases between. Germline V lookup: CDR1 LGHDT, CDR2 YNNKEL (reference sequence). This chain's CDR3 is CASSGARNTGELFF. The CDR3 nucleotides are TGTGCCAGCAGCGGAGCGCGAAACACCGGGGAGCTGTTTTTT.

The chain has TRBV7-8 and TRBJ1-2, with TRBD1 as a possible D gene (5 bases). The germline V gene encodes CDR1 SGHVS and CDR2 FQNEAQ. The germline V and J ends were trimmed by 5 bases and 4 bases, with 20 bases remaining between them. The CDR3 spans 16 residues. CDR3 sequence reads: CASSPLSGWGTYGYTF. DNA for the CDR3: TGTGCCAGCAGCCCCCTAAGTGGGTGGGGGACCTATGGCTACACCTTC. The full variable domain, in which reference TRBV7-8 and TRBJ1-2 provide the parts outside the CDR3, is GAGVSQSPRYKVAKRGQDVALRCDPISGHVSLFWYQQALGQGPEFLTYFQNEAQLDKSGLPSDRFFAERPEGSVSTLKIQRTQQEDSAVYLCASSPLSGWGTYGYTFGSGTRLTVV.

The gene calls are TRBV18 and TRBJ2-3; 10 positions match TRBD2. Germline V CDR1 and CDR2: KGHSH, LQKENI. CDR3 length equals 16 residues. The V and J ends lost 0 bases and 1 base, in that order; junction bases with no gene match: 1. Here the CDR3 DNA reads TGTGCCAGCTCACCACCAAGCGGGGGGGGCACAGATACGCAGTATTTT. Residues: CASSPPSGGGTDTQYF.

V is TRBV6-5 and J is TRBJ1-1, with a possible D match to TRBD1 (5 bases). V shed 0 bases and J shed 4 bases, with 15 bases lying between them. The CDR3 has 16 amino acids. The germline V gene encodes CDR1 MNHEY and CDR2 SVGAGI. DNA for the CDR3: TGTGCCAGCAGTTACTCCCCTATAGGGGAAATCACTGAAGCTTTCTTT. Translating gives CASSYSPIGEITEAFF.

This chain connects TRBV11-2 to TRBJ1-1; unclear D gene. With 5 bases removed from V and 4 bases from J, the gap between germline ends came to 17 bases. Per germline, CDR1 SGHAT and CDR2 FQNNGV. The CDR3 runs to 15 residues. The CDR3 protein is CASSPRSVLGTEAFF. The CDR3 bases are TGTGCCAGCAGCCCCAGGTCGGTTCTGGGCACTGAAGCTTTCTTT.

V and J are TRBV6-1 and TRBJ1-3; no definite D call. The CDR3 loop spans 15 amino acids. V dropped 3 bases and J dropped 5 bases, with 14 bases sitting between them. Per the germline V gene, CDR1 is MNHNS and CDR2 is SASEGT. The chain's CDR3 is CASSDGVAGRNTIYF. CDR3 in DNA: TGTGCCAGCAGTGACGGCGTGGCAGGTCGAAACACCATATATTTT.

This clone has a handful of counts. The chain links TRBV10-3 to TRBJ1-1, with 9 positions matching TRBD1. CDR3 length: 14 amino acids. Trimming at V came to 4 bases and at J to 3 bases, leaving 3 bases not matched to a gene. Germline V CDR1 and CDR2: ENHRY, SYGVKD. CDR3 DNA: TGTGCCATCAGTGGCCGGACAGGGGACACTGAAGCTTTCTTT. Translation gives CAISGRTGDTEAFF.

The V gene is TRBV5-1, the J gene TRBJ1-1; 7 bases agree with TRBD1. The trim removed 3 bases at V and 3 bases at J, leaving 5 bases unmatched. Germline loops: CDR1 SGHRS, CDR2 YFSETQ. The CDR3 is 14 residues long. The CDR3 loop is CASSSGQVYTEAFF. CDR3 sequence (DNA): TGCGCCAGCAGCTCTGGACAGGTTTACACTGAAGCTTTCTTT. The full variable domain, completed using reference TRBV5-1 and TRBJ1-1, is KAGVTQTPRYLIKTRGQQVTLSCSPISGHRSVSWYQQTPGQGLQFLFEYFSETQRNKGNFPGRFSGRQFSNSRSEMNVSTLELGDSALYLCASSSGQVYTEAFFGQGTRLTVV.